The 19 T cell receptor beta chains below all came from one sample that was sequenced in a study of blood T cells in healthy people across ages. The authors ran a second PCR of roughly 7 to 11 cycles using a sample-barcoded 5' primer and a J-beta primer mix. TCRdb independently ran MiXCR on the 5' RACE reads; one entry per CDR3 protein. The sample includes 780,000 or so distinct CDR3 sequences, around a quarter of them seen just once. The data also belong to a second study, concerning T cells of mothers and their children.

The sequenced material came from blood. All receptors derive from a boy aged 10-17 years in good health.

There are a few counts of this clonotype. V is TRBV21-1 and J is TRBJ1-3; TRBD1 reflects the table's D call only, with no check against the DNA. TRBV21-1 is a known pseudogene. The CDR3 has 19 residues. CDR3 in amino acids: CASSSAPGGGEKTGNTIYF. As DNA, the CDR3 is TGTGCCAGCAGCTCCGCCCCCGGAGGAGGGGAGAAAACTGGAAACACCATATATTTT.

This clonotype was counted a few times. The chain is built from TRBV20-1 and TRBJ2-7; D might be TRBD2 (6 bases). Per germline, CDR1 DFQATT and CDR2 SNEGSKA (reference sequence). The CDR3 is 15 amino acids. Trimming stripped 0 bases from V and 3 bases from J, with 15 bases between. The CDR3 loop reads CSARDFGGTNYEQYF. The CDR3, as DNA: TGCAGTGCTAGAGATTTTGGCGGGACCAACTACGAGCAGTACTTC.

The J gene is TRBJ2-5, the V gene TRBV12-3 or TRBV12-4, with D maybe TRBD1 (6 bases). The J call may be incorrect, as the DNA end agrees better with TRBJ2-7. The CDR3 loop spans 13 amino acids. In DNA form, the CDR3 reads TGTGCCAGCACCTTAGGGGGTCTGGGCGAGCAGTACTTC. This translates into CASTLGGLGEQYF.

V and J are TRBV14 and TRBJ2-3, with D perhaps matching TRBD1 (5 bases). The germline V gene has CDR1 SGHDN and CDR2 FVKESK. V was pared by 4 bases and J by 4 bases, with 12 bases between. The CDR3 totals 14 residues. DNA of the CDR3: TGTGCCAGCAGCCTAGACAGTTCAGCAGATACGCAGTATTTT. This sequence encodes CASSLDSSADTQYF.

The chain recombines TRBV24-1 with TRBJ1-4; a possible D gene is TRBD1 (5 bases). The germline V gene has CDR1 KGHDR and CDR2 SFDVKD. The length of the CDR3 is 14 residues. Trimming pared 4 bases from V and 4 bases from J, leaving 9 bases between. DNA of the CDR3: TGTGCCACCAGTGAGGGACTGATTAATGAAAAACTGTTTTTT. Translating gives CATSEGLINEKLFF.

The V and J genes are TRBV12-5 and TRBJ1-2, with D maybe TRBD1 (5 bases). Germline V CDR1 and CDR2: LGHNT, FRNRAP. The germline V and J ends were trimmed by 4 bases and 6 bases, with 15 bases remaining between them. CDR3 length: 14 amino acids. The CDR3 nucleotides are TGTGCTAGTGGTTCGATAACCGGGACGGATGGCTACACCTTC. Its translation is CASGSITGTDGYTF.

This clonotype was picked up many times. The rearrangement uses TRBV29-1 and TRBJ1-4, with a tentative D call TRBD1 (5 bases). CDR1 and CDR2 from the germline V gene are SQVTM and ANQGSEA. The CDR3 consists of 14 residues. Trimming removed 7 bases at V and 1 base at J, with 13 bases between. The CDR3 protein is CSAHQQGTNEKLFF. CDR3 nucleotides: TGCAGCGCCCATCAGCAGGGAACTAATGAAAAACTGTTTTTT.

The rearrangement uses TRBV18 and TRBJ1-6, with TRBD1 matching 7 bases. CDR3 size: 15 residues. Losses at the gene ends were 5 bases for V and 7 bases for J; bases not matched to a gene: 8. Germline values: CDR1 KGHSH, CDR2 LQKENI. This chain's CDR3 is CASSSDRVKNSPLHF. CDR3 DNA: TGTGCCAGCTCATCAGACAGGGTTAAGAATTCACCCCTCCACTTT.

V and J are TRBV18 and TRBJ2-1, with D possibly TRBD1 on 5 matching bases. CDR1 is KGHSH, CDR2 LQKENI, per germline. V dropped 6 bases and J dropped 0 bases, with 12 bases sitting between them. The CDR3 is 15 amino acids. This CDR3 reads CASSPRQSSYNEQFF. For the CDR3, the DNA is TGTGCCAGCTCCCCTAGACAGAGCTCCTACAATGAGCAGTTCTTC. The full variable domain, with the rest looked up from reference TRBV18 and TRBJ2-1, is NAGVMQNPRHLVRRRGQEARLRCSPMKGHSHVYWYRQLPEEGLKFMVYLQKENIIDESGMPKERFSAEFPKEGPSILRIQQVVRGDSAAYFCASSPRQSSYNEQFFGPGTRLTVL.

DNA of the CDR3: TGTGCCAGCAGCTTAGCTGTTGGCGGGGGGGCAGGGGAGACCCAGTACTTC. It yields the protein CASSLAVGGGAGETQYF. The chain recombines TRBV7-9 with TRBJ2-5, with 9 bases matching TRBD2. The CDR3 contains 17 residues. V lost 0 bases, J lost 5 bases, and 10 bases stayed unmatched. Per the germline V gene, CDR1 is SEHNR and CDR2 is FQNEAQ (reference sequence).

This clonotype was seen a few times. CDR3 DNA: TGTGCCAGCAGTTTACTCGGAGAGGAGCGCAATCAGCCCCAGCATTTT. It translates to CASSLLGEERNQPQHF. The J gene is TRBJ1-5, the V gene TRBV28; no definite D call. V gave up 2 bases and J gave up 2 bases, with 13 bases separating them. The V gene's germline CDR1 is MDHEN and CDR2 SYDVKM. The CDR3 is 16 amino acids.

A word on this clonotype: A much larger clone sits a single nucleotide away, making a read error possible. V usage is TRBV7-3 and J usage is TRBJ1-3; 8 bases fit TRBD1. Trimming at V came to 0 bases and at J to 4 bases, leaving 2 bases not matched to a gene. In germline, CDR1 is SGHTA, CDR2 FQGTGA. The CDR3 loop spans 15 amino acids. CDR3 residues: CASSLTGTGGNTIYF. The CDR3 DNA reads TGTGCCAGCAGCTTAACGGGGACAGGAGGAAACACCATATATTTT.

A few counts support this clonotype. One end of the junction varies from germline; a read error may be responsible. J is TRBJ2-6 and V is TRBV7-9; the D is unclear. This CDR3 comprises 19 residues. Germline assignment: CDR1 SEHNR and CDR2 FQNEAQ (reference sequence). The CDR3 coding sequence is TGTGCCAGTAGCTTACGCGCAGTCGTCCCCACATCTGGGGCCAACGTCCTGACTTTC. It translates to CASSLRAVVPTSGANVLTF.

In its sample, this clonotype was seen a few times. The V gene is TRBV5-1, the J gene TRBJ2-7, with TRBD1 identical over 10 bases. Germline trimming cut 4 bases from V and 5 bases from J; bases unmatched to any gene: 12. Germline CDR1 reads SGHRS; CDR2 reads YFSETQ. There are 16 residues in the CDR3. In DNA form, the CDR3 reads TGCGCCAGCAGCACAGCCGCCGGGACAGGGGACGACGAGCAGTACTTC. Its translation: CASSTAAGTGDDEQYF.

In its sample, this clonotype was seen a few times. The chain recombines TRBV25-1 with TRBJ1-2, with 8 nucleotides matching TRBD1. This CDR3 spans 14 amino acids. Unmatched junction bases numbered 7, after V lost 2 bases and J lost 8 bases. Germline lookup yields CDR1 MGHDK and CDR2 SYGVNS. The CDR3 sequence: CASSEQGAVGGYTF. The CDR3 region has the DNA TGTGCCAGCAGTGAACAGGGGGCCGTGGGAGGCTACACCTTC.

This clonotype was detected a few times. The gene calls are TRBV2 and TRBJ2-1, with TRBD1 matching over 11 bases. The CDR3 has 16 residues. Germline CDR1 is SNHLY and CDR2 is FYNNEI. V lost 0 bases, J lost 6 bases, and 4 bases stayed unmatched. The CDR3 protein is CASSEALGTGGNEQFF. As DNA, the CDR3 is TGTGCCAGCAGTGAAGCGCTTGGGACAGGGGGCAATGAGCAGTTCTTC. Full variable domain (remainder filled in from reference TRBV2 and TRBJ2-1): EPEVTQTPSHQVTQMGQEVILRCVPISNHLYFYWYRQILGQKVEFLVSFYNNEISEKSEIFDDQFSVERPDGSNFTLKIRSTKLEDSAMYFCASSEALGTGGNEQFFGPGTRLTVL.

V and J are TRBV25-1 and TRBJ2-7, with D perhaps being TRBD1 or TRBD2 (5 bases each). This CDR3 has 12 amino acids. Germline V gene lookup returns CDR1 MGHDK and CDR2 SYGVNS. V was trimmed by 3 bases and J by 5 bases, leaving 8 bases between them. DNA of the CDR3: TGTGCCAGCAGTGAGAGGGGCGACGAGCAGTACTTC. Translation gives CASSERGDEQYF.

This clonotype was observed a handful of times. This sequence joins TRBV6-2 or TRBV6-3 and TRBJ2-1; 11 bases align to TRBD1. This CDR3 region has 15 residues. V lost 1 base, J lost 10 bases, and 6 bases stayed unmatched. Germline CDR1 reads MNHEY; CDR2 reads SVGEGT. In DNA, the CDR3 is TGTGCCAGCAGTTACTTCGGACAGGGGGCGTTGGAGCAGTTCTTC. The encoded protein is CASSYFGQGALEQFF.

V and J are TRBV5-1 and TRBJ1-1, with TRBD1 as a possible D gene (5 bases). The germline V gene has CDR1 SGHRS and CDR2 YFSETQ. V lost 2 bases, J lost 11 bases, and 16 bases lay in between. The CDR3 runs 13 residues. The CDR3 loop reads CASSLELGGLAFF. The CDR3, as DNA: TGCGCCAGCAGCTTAGAGTTGGGGGGTCTCGCTTTCTTT.